The clone carrying this T cell receptor (beta chain) was seen a handful of times. No antigen is known for it. TCR beta was sequenced from blood CD8+ and CD4+ T cells. Negative isolation was used for CD8+ and CD4+ T cells and FACS enrichment for TEMRA cells. After extraction with the RNeasy kit, about 0.5 to 1 ug of the RNA was reverse transcribed using random hexamers. Across 54 Vbeta and 13 Jbeta, TCR beta CDR3 was amplified with immunoSEQ multiplex PCR. Each CDR3 protein is one row after TCRdb ran MiXCR on the immunoSEQ multiplex PCR reads. Found here are 130,000 or so distinct CDR3 sequences, around 75% of them singletons; the top ten hold roughly 0.5%. The record originates from a study of CD8 T cells in Susac syndrome. Study-level points and caveats: That the number of individuals in its TCR sequencing and HLA analysis was relatively small was acknowledged by the study.

The CDR3 extends over 13 amino acids. The V and J ends lost 3 bases and 6 bases respectively, with 9 bases between them. Per germline, CDR1 MNHEY and CDR2 SMNVEV (reference sequence). This clonotype was obtained from a human donor with multiple sclerosis. The rearrangement uses TRBV27 and TRBJ2-1, with unresolved D. The sample comprised CD8+ T cells from PBMCs. CDR3 residues: CASSLGWGNEQFF. DNA of the CDR3: TGTGCCAGCAGTTTGGGTTGGGGCAATGAGCAGTTCTTC.